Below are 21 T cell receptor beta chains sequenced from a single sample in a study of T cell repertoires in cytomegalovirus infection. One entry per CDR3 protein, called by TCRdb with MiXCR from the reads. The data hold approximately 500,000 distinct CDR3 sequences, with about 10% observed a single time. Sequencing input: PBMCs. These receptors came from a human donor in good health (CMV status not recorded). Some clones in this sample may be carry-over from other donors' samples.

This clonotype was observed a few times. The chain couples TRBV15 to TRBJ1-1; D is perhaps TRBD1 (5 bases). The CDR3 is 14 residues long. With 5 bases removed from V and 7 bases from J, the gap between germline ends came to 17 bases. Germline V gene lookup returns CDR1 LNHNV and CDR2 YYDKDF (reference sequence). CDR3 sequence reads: CATSPPEGLVEAFF. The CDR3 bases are TGTGCCACCAGCCCCCCGGAGGGGCTCGTTGAAGCTTTCTTT. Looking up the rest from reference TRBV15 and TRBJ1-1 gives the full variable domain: DAMVIQNPRYQVTQFGKPVTLSCSQTLNHNVMYWYQQKSSQAPKLLFHYYDKDFNNEADTPDNFQSRRPNTSFCFLDIRSPGLGDTAMYLCATSPPEGLVEAFFGQGTRLTVV.

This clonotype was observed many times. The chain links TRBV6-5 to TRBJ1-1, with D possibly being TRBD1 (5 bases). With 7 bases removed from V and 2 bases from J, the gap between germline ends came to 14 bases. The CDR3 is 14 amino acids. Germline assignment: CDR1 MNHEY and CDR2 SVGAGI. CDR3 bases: TGTGCCAGCATCTACGGGAGGGGAAACACTGAAGCTTTCTTT. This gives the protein CASIYGRGNTEAFF.

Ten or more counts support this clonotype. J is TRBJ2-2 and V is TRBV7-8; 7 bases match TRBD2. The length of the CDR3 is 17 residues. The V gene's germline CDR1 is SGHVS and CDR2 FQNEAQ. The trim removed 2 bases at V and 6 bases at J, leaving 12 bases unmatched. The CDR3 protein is CASSLPRTRGSAGELFF. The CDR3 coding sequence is TGTGCCAGCAGCTTACCGAGGACTAGGGGTAGCGCCGGGGAGCTGTTTTTT.

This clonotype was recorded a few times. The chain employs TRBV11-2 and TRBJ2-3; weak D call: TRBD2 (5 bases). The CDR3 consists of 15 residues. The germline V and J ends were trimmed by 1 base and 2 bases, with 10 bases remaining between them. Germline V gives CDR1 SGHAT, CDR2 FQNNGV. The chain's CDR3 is CASSLVSVNTDTQYF. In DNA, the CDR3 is TGTGCCAGCAGCTTAGTTAGCGTTAACACAGATACGCAGTATTTT.

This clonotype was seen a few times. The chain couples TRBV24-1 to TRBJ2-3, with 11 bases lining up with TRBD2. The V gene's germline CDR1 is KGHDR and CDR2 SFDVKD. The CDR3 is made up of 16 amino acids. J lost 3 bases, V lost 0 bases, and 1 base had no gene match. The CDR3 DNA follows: TGTGCCACCAGTGATTTGACTAGCGGGAGTACAGATACGCAGTATTTT. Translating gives CATSDLTSGSTDTQYF.

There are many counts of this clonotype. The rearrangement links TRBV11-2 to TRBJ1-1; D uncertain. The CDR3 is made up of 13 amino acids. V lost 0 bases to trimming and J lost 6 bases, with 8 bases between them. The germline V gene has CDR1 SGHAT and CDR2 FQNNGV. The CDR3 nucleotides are TGTGCCAGCAGCTTAGAGTTGGGCGCTGAAGCTTTCTTT. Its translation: CASSLELGAEAFF.

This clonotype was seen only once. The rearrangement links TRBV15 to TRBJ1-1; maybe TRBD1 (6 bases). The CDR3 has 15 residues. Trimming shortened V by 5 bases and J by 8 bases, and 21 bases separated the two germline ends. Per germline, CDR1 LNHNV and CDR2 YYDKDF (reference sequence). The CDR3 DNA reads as TGTGCCACCAGCCCTCGGACAGTTCTGGGGGTAGAAGCTTTCTTT. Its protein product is CATSPRTVLGVEAFF. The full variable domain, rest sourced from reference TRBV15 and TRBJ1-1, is DAMVIQNPRYQVTQFGKPVTLSCSQTLNHNVMYWYQQKSSQAPKLLFHYYDKDFNNEADTPDNFQSRRPNTSFCFLDIRSPGLGDTAMYLCATSPRTVLGVEAFFGQGTRLTVV.

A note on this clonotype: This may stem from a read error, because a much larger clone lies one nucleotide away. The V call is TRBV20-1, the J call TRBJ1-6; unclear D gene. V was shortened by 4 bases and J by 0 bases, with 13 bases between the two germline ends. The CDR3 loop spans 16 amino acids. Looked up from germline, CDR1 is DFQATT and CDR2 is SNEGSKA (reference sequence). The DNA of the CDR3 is TGCAGTGCTATTGCGAGCCTGAGCTCCTATAATTCACCCCTCCACTTT. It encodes CSAIASLSSYNSPLHF.

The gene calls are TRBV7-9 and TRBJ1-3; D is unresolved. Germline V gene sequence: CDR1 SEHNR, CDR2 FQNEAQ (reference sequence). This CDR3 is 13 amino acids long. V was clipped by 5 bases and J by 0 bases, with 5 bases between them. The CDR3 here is CASSPISGNTIYF. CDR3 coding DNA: TGTGCCAGCAGCCCCATCTCTGGAAACACCATATATTTT. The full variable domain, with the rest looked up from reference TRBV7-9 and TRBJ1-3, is DTGVSQNPRHKITKRGQNVTFRCDPISEHNRLYWYRQTLGQGPEFLTYFQNEAQLEKSRLLSDRFSAERPKGSFSTLEIQRTEQGDSAMYLCASSPISGNTIYFGEGSWLTVV.

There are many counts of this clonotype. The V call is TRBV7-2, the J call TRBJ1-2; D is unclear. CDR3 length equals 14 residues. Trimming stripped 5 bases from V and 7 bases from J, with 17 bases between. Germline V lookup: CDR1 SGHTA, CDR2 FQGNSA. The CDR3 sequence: CASSPPGGRVGYTF. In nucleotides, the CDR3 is TGTGCCAGCAGCCCCCCGGGAGGGAGGGTTGGCTACACCTTC. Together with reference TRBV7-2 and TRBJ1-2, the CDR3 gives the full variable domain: GAGVSQSPSNKVTEKGKDVELRCDPISGHTALYWYRQSLGQGLEFLIYFQGNSAPDKSGLPSDRFSAERTGGSVSTLTIQRTQQEDSAVYLCASSPPGGRVGYTFGSGTRLTVV.

The CDR3 DNA follows: TGTGCCAGCAGCCAAGATAGTCCCCCAGGGGATCACGAGCAGTACTTC. This sequence encodes CASSQDSPPGDHEQYF. The chain combines TRBV3-1 with TRBJ2-7, with TRBD1 as a possible D gene (6 bases). This CDR3 has 16 amino acids. Germline assignment: CDR1 LGHDT and CDR2 YNNKEL (reference sequence). Trimming removed 0 bases at V and 5 bases at J, with 17 bases between.

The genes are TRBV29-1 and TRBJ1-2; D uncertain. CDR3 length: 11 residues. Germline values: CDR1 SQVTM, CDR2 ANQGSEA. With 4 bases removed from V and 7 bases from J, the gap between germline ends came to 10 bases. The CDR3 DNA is TGCAGCGTTGTGGCCCGGGGTGGCTACACCTTC. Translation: CSVVARGGYTF.

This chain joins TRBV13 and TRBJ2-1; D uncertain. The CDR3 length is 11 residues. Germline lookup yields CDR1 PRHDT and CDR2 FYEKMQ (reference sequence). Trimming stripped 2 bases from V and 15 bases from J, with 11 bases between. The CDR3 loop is CASSLRNLPFF. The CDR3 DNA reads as TGTGCCAGCAGCTTACGTAATCTCCCGTTCTTC.

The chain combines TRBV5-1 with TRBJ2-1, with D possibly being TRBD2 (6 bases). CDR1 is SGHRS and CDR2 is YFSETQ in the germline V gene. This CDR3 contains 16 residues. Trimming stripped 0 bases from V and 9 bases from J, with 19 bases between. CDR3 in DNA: TGCGCCAGCAGCTTGGTACCGGGAGCTGGGGTTTTTGAGCAGTTCTTC. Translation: CASSLVPGAGVFEQFF.

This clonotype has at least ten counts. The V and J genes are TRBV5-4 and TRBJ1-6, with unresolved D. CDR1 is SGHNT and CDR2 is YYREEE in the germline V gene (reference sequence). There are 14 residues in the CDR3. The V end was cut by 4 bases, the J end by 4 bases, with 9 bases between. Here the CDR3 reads CASSLRSYNSPLHF. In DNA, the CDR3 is TGTGCCAGCAGCCTCAGGTCATATAATTCACCCCTCCACTTT.

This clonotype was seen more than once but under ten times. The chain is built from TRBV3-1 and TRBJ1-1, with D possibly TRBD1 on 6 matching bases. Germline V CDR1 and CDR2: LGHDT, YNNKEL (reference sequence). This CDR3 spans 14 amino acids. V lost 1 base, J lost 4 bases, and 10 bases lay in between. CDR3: CASSQGLGGTEAFF. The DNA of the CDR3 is TGTGCCAGCAGCCAAGGGTTAGGGGGCACTGAAGCTTTCTTT.

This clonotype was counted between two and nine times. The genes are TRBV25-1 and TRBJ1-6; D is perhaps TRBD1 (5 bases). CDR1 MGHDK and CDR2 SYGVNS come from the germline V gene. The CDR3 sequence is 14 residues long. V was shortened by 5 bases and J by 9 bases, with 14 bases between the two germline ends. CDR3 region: CASSWDGGGSPLHF. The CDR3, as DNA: TGTGCCAGCAGTTGGGACGGCGGGGGTTCACCCCTCCACTTT.

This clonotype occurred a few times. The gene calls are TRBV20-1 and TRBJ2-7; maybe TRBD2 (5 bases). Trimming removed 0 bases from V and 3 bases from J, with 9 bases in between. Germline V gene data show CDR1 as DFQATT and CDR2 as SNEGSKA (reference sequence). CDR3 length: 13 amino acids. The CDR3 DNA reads TGCAGTGCTAGAGAACCCGGGATCTACGAGCAGTACTTC. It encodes CSAREPGIYEQYF.

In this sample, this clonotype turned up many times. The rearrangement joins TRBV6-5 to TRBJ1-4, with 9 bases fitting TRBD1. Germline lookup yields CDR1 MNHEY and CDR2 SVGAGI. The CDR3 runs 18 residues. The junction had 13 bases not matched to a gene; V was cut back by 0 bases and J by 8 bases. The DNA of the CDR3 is TGTGCCAGCAGTTACTCGAAATGGGGACAGGGCGGTCGCGAAAAACTGTTTTTT. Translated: CASSYSKWGQGGREKLFF.

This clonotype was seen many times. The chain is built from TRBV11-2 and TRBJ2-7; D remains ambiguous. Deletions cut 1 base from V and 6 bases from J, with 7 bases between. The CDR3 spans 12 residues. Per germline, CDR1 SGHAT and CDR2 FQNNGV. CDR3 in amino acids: CASSLGAAEQYF. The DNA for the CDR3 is TGTGCCAGCAGCTTAGGGGCGGCCGAGCAGTACTTC.

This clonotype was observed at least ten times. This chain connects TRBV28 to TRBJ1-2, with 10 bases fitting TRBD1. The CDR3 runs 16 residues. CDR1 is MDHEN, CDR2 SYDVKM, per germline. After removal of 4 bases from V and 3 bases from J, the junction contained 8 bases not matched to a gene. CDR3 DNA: TGTGCCAGCAGTTCCTCATCGACAGGGGGCGACTATGGCTACACCTTC. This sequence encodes CASSSSSTGGDYGYTF.